This T cell receptor beta chain was identified during a study of T cells in Graves' hyperthyroidism and ophthalmopathy. General study points: Onset of ophthalmopathy came a median approximately 6.5 months after the model predicted it. Separation of ophthalmopathy from stable hyperthyroidism was achieved by a 13 V-J model.

The CDR3 covers 16 residues. Germline V gene sequence: CDR1 MDHEN, CDR2 SYDVKM. The V and J ends lost 6 bases and 0 bases, in that order; junction bases with no gene match: 8. A patient was excluded if there was uncontrolled infection, other autoimmune disease, pregnancy or lactation. This clonotype has a count of ten or more. Its antigen remains unidentified. It was RNA transcripts that yielded the amplified TCR beta CDR3 regions. The TCR CDR3 was amplified in a first-round RT-PCR using the HTBI primer set. MiXCR, run by TCRdb on the multiplex PCR reads, gives a single entry per CDR3 protein. Among around 350,000 distinct CDR3 sequences listed, less than 20% were seen once.

J is TRBJ2-7 and V is TRBV28, with 10 bases matching TRBD2. This receptor was identified in a woman under 30 with Graves' hyperthyroidism that later progressed to Graves' ophthalmopathy. The sequencing input was blood. CDR3 nucleotide sequence: TGTGCCAGCAGCTACAGCGGGAGGGCCCTCTCCTACGAGCAGTACTTC. Protein sequence: CASSYSGRALSYEQYF.